This entry lists 8 T cell receptor beta chains sequenced from one sample in a study of blood T cells in healthy people across ages. Together with a sample-barcoded 5' primer, a J-beta primer mix was included in a second PCR lasting about 6 to 12 cycles. TCRdb fed the 5' RACE reads into MiXCR, producing one record per CDR3 protein. The sample consists of roughly 800,000 distinct CDR3 sequences, over 45% of them appearing once. Sequencing was carried out using blood. Source of these receptors: a man aged 30-40 years in good health.

V is TRBV27 and J is TRBJ2-1; 15 nucleotides agree with TRBD2. Germline V CDR1 and CDR2: MNHEY, SMNVEV (reference sequence). J lost 10 bases, V lost 5 bases, and 9 bases had no gene match. The CDR3 spans 16 residues. CDR3 region: CASSPWGLAGGEEQFF. The CDR3 coding sequence is TGTGCCAGCAGTCCCTGGGGACTAGCGGGAGGCGAAGAGCAGTTCTTC.

V gene TRBV25-1 combines with J gene TRBJ1-4; weak D call: TRBD1 (5 bases). V lost 5 bases and J 12 bases, leaving 13 bases between the germline ends. The CDR3 is 12 residues long. Germline lookup yields CDR1 MGHDK and CDR2 SYGVNS. The DNA of the CDR3 is TGTGCCAGCAGTACCACAGGTTCGGAACTGTTTTTT. Its translation is CASSTTGSELFF.

This clonotype has just a few counts. The chain uses TRBV5-1 and TRBJ2-5, with TRBD2 identical over 11 bases. V gave up 3 bases and J gave up 11 bases; unmatched junction bases: 15. The V gene's germline CDR1 is SGHRS and CDR2 YFSETQ. This CDR3 is 16 amino acids long. CDR3 in amino acids: CASSSKLAGVQNEQYF. The CDR3 coding sequence is TGCGCCAGCAGCTCGAAACTAGCGGGAGTTCAGAATGAGCAGTACTTC.

The V and J genes are TRBV7-9 and TRBJ2-5; D is perhaps TRBD2 (6 bases). The better agreement between TRBJ2-1 and the DNA end casts doubt on the J call. This CDR3 comprises 17 residues. Germline V gene lookup returns CDR1 SEHNR and CDR2 FQNEAQ (reference sequence). CDR3 amino acids: CASSPEQVRTNQETQFF. Here the CDR3 DNA reads TGTGCCAGCAGTCCCGAGCAAGTTAGGACTAACCAAGAGACCCAGTTCTTC.

The chain carries TRBV11-2 and TRBJ2-7; tentatively, D is TRBD1 or TRBD2 (5 bases each). The CDR3 is 14 residues long. Looked up from germline, CDR1 is SGHAT and CDR2 is FQNNGV. The germline V and J ends were trimmed by 3 bases and 10 bases, with 19 bases remaining between them. The CDR3 bases are TGTGCCAGCAGCTTGTGGGAAATCCGGGACGTCCAGTACTTC. It specifies CASSLWEIRDVQYF.

The rearrangement links TRBV5-1 to TRBJ2-5, with D possibly called TRBD1 or TRBD2 (5 bases each). V was clipped by 4 bases and J by 4 bases, with 20 bases between them. The CDR3 is made up of 16 amino acids. CDR1 and CDR2 (germline): SGHRS, YFSETQ. CDR3 loop: CASSPAAVEGPETQYF. CDR3 sequence (DNA): TGCGCCAGCAGCCCGGCGGCAGTCGAGGGGCCAGAGACCCAGTACTTC. Using reference TRBV5-1 and TRBJ2-5 for the parts outside the CDR3, the full variable domain is KAGVTQTPRYLIKTRGQQVTLSCSPISGHRSVSWYQQTPGQGLQFLFEYFSETQRNKGNFPGRFSGRQFSNSRSEMNVSTLELGDSALYLCASSPAAVEGPETQYFGPGTRLLVL.

This sequence joins TRBV3-1 and TRBJ1-2, with a possible D match to TRBD1 (5 bases). CDR3 length: 15 residues. Germline V gene lookup returns CDR1 LGHDT and CDR2 YNNKEL (reference sequence). With 1 base removed from V and 4 bases from J, the gap between germline ends came to 13 bases. CDR3 DNA sequence: TGTGCCAGCAGCCAAGTAGGCAGGGCCGGCTATGGCTACACCTTC. Protein sequence: CASSQVGRAGYGYTF.

The chain carries TRBV7-2 and TRBJ2-5, with 14 nucleotides matching TRBD2. With V trimmed by 5 bases and J by 5 bases, 10 bases remained unmatched. The germline gives CDR1 SGHTA, CDR2 FQGNSA. CDR3 length: 17 residues. The CDR3 region is CASSQGTSGRFGETQYF. The CDR3 region has the DNA TGTGCCAGCAGCCAAGGGACTAGCGGGAGATTTGGGGAGACCCAGTACTTC.